This passage covers 18 T cell receptor beta chains from one sample sequenced in a study of beta chain features in type 1 diabetes. General study results and limits: The study found moderately but significantly shorter TCRB CDR3s in all four CD4+ subsets of Type 1 diabetes patients.

Reverse transcription of all isolated RNA meant that expressed TCRB transcripts were sequenced. The assay was immunoSEQ multiplex PCR, and TCRdb's table has in-frame clones only and misses some. The sample gives 350,000 to 400,000 clones, 10% to 15% of which show up once; around 0.0099% is in the top ten. Their specific antigens are unknown. The sequencing sample was made of naive CD4+ T cells from blood. The receptors were gathered from a woman aged 18-35 years with type 1 diabetes.

This chain uses TRBV19 with TRBJ1-1; weak D call: TRBD1 (5 bases). Germline CDR1 LNHDA, CDR2 SQIVND (reference sequence). There are 12 residues in the CDR3. The germline V and J ends were trimmed by 9 bases and 3 bases, with 11 bases remaining between them. The CDR3: CASRGGYTEAFF. The CDR3 coding sequence is TGTGCCAGCCGTGGGGGGTACACTGAAGCTTTCTTT. Based on the CDR3 plus reference TRBV19 and TRBJ1-1, the full variable domain is DGGITQSPKYLFRKEGQNVTLSCEQNLNHDAMYWYRQDPGQGLRLIYYSQIVNDFQKGDIAEGYSVSREKKESFPLTVTSAQKNPTAFYLCASRGGYTEAFFGQGTRLTVV.

This clone was recorded a few times. Compared with germline, one end of the junction differs, possibly owing to a read error. The chain combines TRBV29-1 with TRBJ2-7, with TRBD1 matching 7 bases. The CDR3 consists of 12 residues. Germline loops: CDR1 SQVTM, CDR2 ANQGSEA. Written as DNA, the CDR3 is TGCAGCGCTGAAGGACAGGCCACGGGGCAGTACTTC. This sequence encodes CSAEGQATGQYF.

This clone has more than one count but fewer than ten. The chain links TRBV4-1 to TRBJ1-2; 8 bases are shared with TRBD1. Germline V CDR1 and CDR2: MGHRA, YSYEKL. V lost 8 bases to trimming and J lost 1 base; unmatched junction nucleotides: 15. The CDR3 sequence is 17 residues long. CDR3 coding DNA: TGCGCCAGCCGAAAAGGGGGACAGGTCCTTTTTAACTATGGCTACACCTTC. It yields the protein CASRKGGQVLFNYGYTF.

This chain uses TRBV7-8 with TRBJ2-7, with TRBD1 matching 8 bases. CDR1 and CDR2 from the germline V gene are SGHVS and FQNEAQ. V was clipped by 1 base and J by 0 bases; unmatched bases: 2. The CDR3 spans 15 residues. DNA for the CDR3: TGTGCCAGCAGCTTAGAACAGGGGGTCTCCTACGAGCAGTACTTC. Amino acids: CASSLEQGVSYEQYF.

A few counts support this clone. V gene TRBV21-1 combines with J gene TRBJ2-5; the table's D gene call, TRBD1, was not cross checked with the DNA. TRBV21-1 is assigned pseudogene status. The CDR3 totals 14 residues. The CDR3 DNA follows: TGTGCCAGCAGCAAAGAACAGGTTGAAGAGACCCAGTACTTC. Translating gives CASSKEQVEETQYF.

The genes are TRBV5-6 and TRBJ1-2, with a tentative D call TRBD1 (6 bases). Per germline, CDR1 SGHDT and CDR2 YYEEEE. The CDR3 length is 14 residues. The V end was cut by 4 bases, the J end by 2 bases, with 12 bases between. CDR3 in DNA: TGTGCCAGCAGCAACAGGGACGGGAACTATGGCTACACCTTC. Translation: CASSNRDGNYGYTF.

This chain connects TRBV5-6 to TRBJ1-6; D unclear. From germline, CDR1 is SGHDT and CDR2 YYEEEE. The CDR3 runs to 12 residues. The V gene lost 0 bases and the J gene lost 14 bases, with 9 bases spanning the gap. The CDR3 is CASSLAQSTLHF. As DNA, the CDR3 is TGTGCCAGCAGCTTGGCCCAGTCCACCCTCCACTTT. The full variable domain, with the rest looked up from reference TRBV5-6 and TRBJ1-6, is DAGVTQSPTHLIKTRGQQVTLRCSPKSGHDTVSWYQQALGQGPQFIFQYYEEEERQRGNFPDRFSGHQFPNYSSELNVNALLLGDSALYLCASSLAQSTLHFGNGTRLTVT.

This sequence joins TRBV7-9 and TRBJ2-3; 7 bases fit TRBD2. With 8 bases clipped from V and 2 bases from J, the junction kept 1 base outside the gene matches. This CDR3 is 12 amino acids long. Germline-derived CDR1 and CDR2 are SEHNR and FQNEAQ (reference sequence). In DNA form, the CDR3 reads TGTGCCAGCGGGACTATCACAGATACGCAGTATTTT. Encoded protein: CASGTITDTQYF.

This chain uses TRBV21-1 with TRBJ1-2. TRBV21-1 counts as a pseudogene. The CDR3 is 18 residues long. The CDR3 is CASSTTQGRGRPNYGYTF. CDR3 DNA sequence: TGTGCCAGCAGCACGACCCAGGGGAGGGGCCGCCCTAACTATGGCTACACCTTC.

This clone was seen more than once but under ten times. This chain links TRBV4-3 with TRBJ1-2; no clear D gene. The germline gives CDR1 LGHNA, CDR2 YSLEER. V dropped 0 bases and J dropped 1 base, with 3 bases sitting between them. This CDR3 is built from 13 residues. The CDR3 DNA reads TGCGCCAGCAGCCAAGACTTTAACTATGGCTACACCTTC. Residues: CASSQDFNYGYTF.

V usage is TRBV11-2 and J usage is TRBJ2-1; maybe TRBD2 (5 bases). The germline V gene encodes CDR1 SGHAT and CDR2 FQNNGV. The CDR3 extends over 13 amino acids. V gave up 6 bases and J gave up 12 bases, with 18 bases separating them. CDR3 loop: CASSSTQVAGQFF. The DNA of the CDR3 is TGTGCCAGCAGTTCCACCCAGGTGGCGGGGCAGTTCTTC.

This clone has just a few counts. V usage is TRBV29-1 and J usage is TRBJ2-3; 7 positions agree with TRBD2. V shed 8 bases and J 0 bases; nucleotides not matched to a gene: 8. CDR3 size: 14 residues. Germline V gives CDR1 SQVTM, CDR2 ANQGSEA. The CDR3 nucleotides are TGCAGCATGTCCTTAGCGGGTAGCACAGATACGCAGTATTTT. Its protein is CSMSLAGSTDTQYF.

J is TRBJ2-2 and V is TRBV29-1, with D possibly being TRBD2 (5 bases). The germline V gene has CDR1 SQVTM and CDR2 ANQGSEA. CDR3 size: 15 residues. Trimming shortened V by 2 bases and J by 0 bases, and 10 bases separated the two germline ends. CDR3 loop: CSVERRAANTGELFF. The CDR3 coding sequence is TGCAGCGTTGAACGGCGGGCAGCGAACACCGGGGAGCTGTTTTTT.

V is TRBV7-2 and J is TRBJ2-7; D is unclear. The CDR3 spans 16 residues. Germline CDR1 reads SGHTA; CDR2 reads FQGNSA. The V end was cut by 1 base, the J end by 2 bases, with 15 bases between. CDR3 in DNA: TGTGCCAGCAGCTTAGTACCGCTAGGTACGACCTACGAGCAGTACTTC. This translates into CASSLVPLGTTYEQYF.

To note about this clone: Other DNA sequences in the sample encode the same CDR3. V gene TRBV4-1 combines with J gene TRBJ1-2; no clear D gene. The length of the CDR3 is 12 residues. Germline CDR1 reads MGHRA; CDR2 reads YSYEKL. The ends were cut back, 1 base at V and 7 bases at J, with 7 bases in the middle. CDR3 residues: CASSQAGSGYTF. In nucleotides, the CDR3 is TGCGCCAGCAGCCAAGCGGGGTCTGGCTACACCTTC.

V gene TRBV18 combines with J gene TRBJ2-7; 12 positions agree with TRBD1. The trim removed 4 bases at V and 6 bases at J, leaving 10 bases unmatched. Germline values: CDR1 KGHSH, CDR2 LQKENI. There are 16 residues in the CDR3. The CDR3 spells CASSLAGTGGSGEQYF. The CDR3 DNA is TGTGCCAGCTCACTGGCTGGGACAGGGGGCTCGGGCGAGCAGTACTTC.

This clone was recorded a few times. The rearrangement links TRBV5-6 to TRBJ2-7, with 10 bases matching TRBD1. Per the germline V gene, CDR1 is SGHDT and CDR2 is YYEEEE. This CDR3 spans 14 amino acids. J was trimmed by 6 bases and V by 4 bases; bases with no gene match: 7. The CDR3 DNA follows: TGTGCCAGCAGCACGGGACAGGGGAGAAGCGAGCAGTACTTC. Translating gives CASSTGQGRSEQYF.

This rearrangement joins TRBV29-1 to TRBJ2-7, with TRBD1 identical over 7 bases. The V and J ends lost 3 bases and 3 bases, in that order; junction bases with no gene match: 8. The germline CDR1 and CDR2 sequences are SQVTM and ANQGSEA. The CDR3 is 14 amino acids. The CDR3 here is CSVEEQGPGYEQYF. The CDR3 DNA reads TGCAGCGTTGAGGAACAGGGGCCAGGCTACGAGCAGTACTTC.